The TCR beta chain described here comes from a study of blood T cell repertoires in COVID-19. Concerning this clone: Other DNA sequences in this specimen translate into the identical CDR3.

Germline V gene sequence: CDR1 MNHEY, CDR2 SVGAGI. This CDR3 is built from 12 residues. The V end was cut by 1 base, the J end by 5 bases, with 2 bases between. In the source study's methods: Amplification of reference gene primers provided the estimated nucleated cell counts. Profiling relied on immunoSEQ multiplex PCR, and the TCRdb table lists in-frame clones only, not all of them. From that table come the V and J calls and clone size; the DNA was used to work out D and trimming. The data show about 670,000 clones, over 80% seen once. This sequence joins TRBV6-5 and TRBJ2-2; no reliable D call. This receptor was identified in a woman in her late teens or twenties with acute or convalescent COVID-19. The sample consisted of peripheral blood. The CDR3 sequence is CASSYLTGELFF. DNA for the CDR3: TGTGCCAGCAGTTACTTAACCGGGGAGCTGTTTTTT.